Here is one TCR beta chain with its context. Its cognate antigen is unknown. TCRdb's copy holds only in-frame clones and misses some; the assay was immunoSEQ multiplex PCR. The table has under 130,000 clones, approximately 94% seen once. The data originate from a study of siplizumab effects on memory and regulatory T cells. Findings and limits, study-wide: For siplizumab cultures, the suppressive function of their proliferating Tregs was not confirmed. Among mappable alloreactive CD4+ clones, the Treg-derived fraction averaged 68.8% with siplizumab versus around 26% in controls. Naive T cells apparently outstripped memory cells in diversity and seemed major alloresponse contributors. Many proliferating CD4+ or CD8+ clones remained unclassified. Roughly 75-96% of them could not be assigned either a naive or a memory phenotype.

This CDR3 is built from 15 residues. CDR1 is SEHNR, CDR2 FQNEAQ, per germline (reference sequence). The germline V and J ends were trimmed by 3 bases and 0 bases, with 9 bases remaining between them. The sequencing input was CD4+ T cells sorted from blood. This clonotype was sampled from a human donor in good health. The chain employs TRBV7-9 and TRBJ1-3; the D is unclear. CDR3 nucleotide sequence: TGTGCCAGCAGCTTCGCTCGTAACTCTGGAAACACCATATATTTT. It is translated as CASSFARNSGNTIYF. The full variable domain, its missing parts supplied by reference TRBV7-9 and TRBJ1-3, is DTGVSQNPRHKITKRGQNVTFRCDPISEHNRLYWYRQTLGQGPEFLTYFQNEAQLEKSRLLSDRFSAERPKGSFSTLEIQRTEQGDSAMYLCASSFARNSGNTIYFGEGSWLTVV.